These T cell receptor beta chains were read from a single sample in a study of T cells in Graves' hyperthyroidism and ophthalmopathy. A single record per CDR3 protein comes from TCRdb applying MiXCR to the multiplex PCR reads. The sample holds 600,000 or so distinct CDR3 sequences, over 12% seen once. The sample comprised blood. The receptors shown here come from a woman aged 18-29 years with Graves' ophthalmopathy. The conserved cysteine and the conserved F or W are not part of the CDR3 here. Clone size appears in some rows only: once, few, many, or a class for an expanded clone.

CDR3aa: ASRSDKNIQY
abundance: many
j_gene: TRBJ2-4
v_gene: TRBV28

CDR3aa: ASSLESGLGQPQH
abundance: many
j_gene: TRBJ1-5
v_gene: TRBV7-2

CDR3aa: ASSSGQGSNQPQH
abundance: many
j_gene: TRBJ1-5
v_gene: TRBV28

CDR3aa: ASSPRAGPYEQY
abundance: many
j_gene: TRBJ2-7
v_gene: TRBV19

CDR3aa: ASSFGTGDTGANVLT
abundance: .
j_gene: TRBJ2-6
v_gene: TRBV7-3

CDR3aa: ASSIGPYREGNEQF
abundance: .
j_gene: TRBJ2-1
v_gene: TRBV19

CDR3aa: AEGGYEQY
abundance: .
j_gene: TRBJ2-7
v_gene: TRBV5-8

CDR3aa: ASSSSTGDLATNEKLF
abundance: few
j_gene: TRBJ1-4
v_gene: TRBV7-9

CDR3aa: ATRVGGNTIY
abundance: many
j_gene: TRBJ1-3
v_gene: TRBV2

CDR3aa: ASSFAAGELF
abundance: few
j_gene: TRBJ2-2
v_gene: TRBV12-3/TRBV12-4

CDR3aa: ASSMGQNTGELF
abundance: few
j_gene: TRBJ2-2
v_gene: TRBV19

CDR3aa: ASSYSIRGAANYGYT
abundance: many
j_gene: TRBJ1-2
v_gene: TRBV6-5

CDR3aa: ASSLGQGFYGYT
abundance: many
j_gene: TRBJ1-2
v_gene: TRBV7-2

CDR3aa: ASSQGVAGRRGEQY
abundance: .
j_gene: TRBJ2-7
v_gene: TRBV3-1

CDR3aa: ASSPGGQPSYEQY
abundance: .
j_gene: TRBJ2-7
v_gene: TRBV11-2

CDR3aa: SVEGTGHPYEQY
abundance: many
j_gene: TRBJ2-7
v_gene: TRBV29-1

CDR3aa: ASSHVTEAF
abundance: many
j_gene: TRBJ1-1
v_gene: TRBV5-6

CDR3aa: ASSLAGGLNEQF
abundance: many
j_gene: TRBJ2-1
v_gene: TRBV11-2

CDR3aa: ASTLGTGVNYGYT
abundance: .
j_gene: TRBJ1-2
v_gene: TRBV27

CDR3aa: AWTQGGAAYEQY
abundance: many
j_gene: TRBJ2-7
v_gene: TRBV30

CDR3aa: AWSHPDRGVNEKLF
abundance: few
j_gene: TRBJ1-4
v_gene: TRBV30

CDR3aa: ASSEGYRATEAF
abundance: many
j_gene: TRBJ1-1
v_gene: TRBV2

CDR3aa: ASSQRDSRRGSYEQY
abundance: .
j_gene: TRBJ2-7
v_gene: TRBV14

CDR3aa: ATRPGQGADTQY
abundance: many
j_gene: TRBJ2-3
v_gene: TRBV24-1

CDR3aa: ASSLDGRPSGNTIY
abundance: few
j_gene: TRBJ1-3
v_gene: TRBV7-9

CDR3aa: ASGYQSNEKLF
abundance: few
j_gene: TRBJ1-4
v_gene: TRBV7-9

CDR3aa: ASVASRDILNTEAF
abundance: many
j_gene: TRBJ1-1
v_gene: TRBV12-5

CDR3aa: ASTRAGAGNTIY
abundance: .
j_gene: TRBJ1-3
v_gene: TRBV5-6

CDR3aa: ASRRTQGLYEQY
abundance: few
j_gene: TRBJ2-7
v_gene: TRBV6-1

CDR3aa: ASSDGLAGPRDNEQF
abundance: few
j_gene: TRBJ2-1
v_gene: TRBV6-4

CDR3aa: ASSLVVGQGETQY
abundance: many
j_gene: TRBJ2-5
v_gene: TRBV7-9

CDR3aa: ASRLGDTGELF
abundance: .
j_gene: TRBJ2-2
v_gene: TRBV12-3/TRBV12-4

CDR3aa: ASSQGDGNEQF
abundance: few
j_gene: TRBJ2-1
v_gene: TRBV4-1

CDR3aa: ASQRAGLRAF
abundance: many
j_gene: TRBJ1-1
v_gene: TRBV25-1

CDR3aa: ASSLARAGGRDNEQF
abundance: once
j_gene: TRBJ2-1
v_gene: TRBV7-2

CDR3aa: ATSDRDTEAF
abundance: .
j_gene: TRBJ1-1
v_gene: TRBV24-1

CDR3aa: ASSARGLYNEQF
abundance: few
j_gene: TRBJ2-1
v_gene: TRBV14

CDR3aa: ASSRGQGRDEQY
abundance: many
j_gene: TRBJ2-7
v_gene: TRBV28

CDR3aa: ASSFNYNQPQH
abundance: many
j_gene: TRBJ1-5
v_gene: TRBV11-3

CDR3aa: ASRTDSGETQY
abundance: .
j_gene: TRBJ2-5
v_gene: TRBV28

CDR3aa: ASSLIQGNYGYT
abundance: few
j_gene: TRBJ1-2
v_gene: TRBV12-3/TRBV12-4

CDR3aa: ASSITSGSINEQF
abundance: .
j_gene: TRBJ2-1
v_gene: TRBV19